Following are 3 T cell receptor beta chains from one sample sequenced in a study of blood T cells in healthy people across ages. Primers used in a second PCR of about 7 to 12 cycles were a sample-barcoded 5' primer and a J-beta primer mix. TCRdb re-called the 5' RACE reads with MiXCR, one entry per CDR3 protein. The sample carries hundreds of thousands of distinct CDR3 sequences, 45% to 70% recorded once. Sequences were obtained from blood. The source is a man in his forties in good health.

This clonotype was counted many times. The V call is TRBV7-2, the J call TRBJ2-5; D possibly corresponds to TRBD1 (5 bases). Germline lookup yields CDR1 SGHTA and CDR2 FQGNSA. V lost 7 bases to trimming and J lost 1 base, with 10 bases between them. The CDR3 extends over 13 amino acids. CDR3 nucleotides: TGTGCCAGCACCCTGGACACCCAAGAGACCCAGTACTTC. Protein sequence: CASTLDTQETQYF.

This clonotype has just a few counts. This chain links TRBV18 with TRBJ2-7, with D possibly being TRBD2 (5 bases). The V end lost 4 bases, the J end lost 6 bases, and 16 bases lay between the germline ends. CDR3 length equals 14 residues. Per the germline V gene, CDR1 is KGHSH and CDR2 is LQKENI. Here the CDR3 reads CASSLDREGSEQYF. In DNA form, the CDR3 reads TGTGCCAGCTCACTCGACCGAGAGGGCTCCGAGCAGTACTTC.

The chain carries TRBV27 and TRBJ1-2, with unresolved D. In germline, CDR1 is MNHEY, CDR2 SMNVEV (reference sequence). Between the trimmed V and J ends, which lost 7 bases and 3 bases, there was a span of 12 bases. The CDR3 is 13 amino acids. In DNA, the CDR3 is TGTGCCAGCAAAGGCCCAAGCGACTATGGCTACACCTTC. Translated: CASKGPSDYGYTF.